This T cell receptor (beta chain) was captured in a study of Tregs in tolerant kidney transplant recipients. Assay used: immunoSEQ multiplex PCR; TCRdb lists only in-frame clones, some missing. Among 75,000 to 95,000 clones listed, approximately 92% were seen once. The CDR3 is 14 residues long. Looked up from germline, CDR1 is MNHEY and CDR2 is SMNVEV (reference sequence). V lost 3 bases, J lost 3 bases, and 11 bases lay in between. Sequencing input: CD8+ T cells from blood. This chain uses TRBV27 with TRBJ1-2; D unclear. The TCR was taken from a human donor in good health. In DNA form, the CDR3 reads TGTGCCAGCAGTTTGCGGGGATCCTACTATGGCTACACCTTC. This encodes CASSLRGSYYGYTF.